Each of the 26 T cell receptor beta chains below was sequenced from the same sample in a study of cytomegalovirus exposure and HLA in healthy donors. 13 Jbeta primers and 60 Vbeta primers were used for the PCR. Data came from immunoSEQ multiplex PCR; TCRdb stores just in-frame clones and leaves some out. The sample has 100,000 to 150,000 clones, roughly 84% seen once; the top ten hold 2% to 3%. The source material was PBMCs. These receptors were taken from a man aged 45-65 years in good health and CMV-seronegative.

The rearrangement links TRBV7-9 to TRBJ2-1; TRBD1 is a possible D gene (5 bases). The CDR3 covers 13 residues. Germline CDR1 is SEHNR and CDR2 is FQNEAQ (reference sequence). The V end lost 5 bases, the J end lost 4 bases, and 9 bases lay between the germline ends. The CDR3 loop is CASSQTAYNEQFF. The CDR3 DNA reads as TGTGCCAGCAGCCAGACAGCGTACAATGAGCAGTTCTTC.

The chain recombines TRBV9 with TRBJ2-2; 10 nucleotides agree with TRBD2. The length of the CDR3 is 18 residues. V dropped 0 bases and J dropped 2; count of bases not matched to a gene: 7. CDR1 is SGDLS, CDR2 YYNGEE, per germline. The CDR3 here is CASSVARSGGVNTGELFF. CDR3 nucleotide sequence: TGTGCCAGCAGCGTAGCTCGGAGCGGGGGGGTTAACACCGGGGAGCTGTTTTTT.

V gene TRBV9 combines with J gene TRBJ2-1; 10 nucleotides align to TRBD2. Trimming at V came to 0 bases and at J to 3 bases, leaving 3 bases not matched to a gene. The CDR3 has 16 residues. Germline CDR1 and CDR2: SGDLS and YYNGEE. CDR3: CASSVEGLAVYNEQFF. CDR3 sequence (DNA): TGTGCCAGCAGCGTAGAAGGACTAGCGGTCTACAATGAGCAGTTCTTC.

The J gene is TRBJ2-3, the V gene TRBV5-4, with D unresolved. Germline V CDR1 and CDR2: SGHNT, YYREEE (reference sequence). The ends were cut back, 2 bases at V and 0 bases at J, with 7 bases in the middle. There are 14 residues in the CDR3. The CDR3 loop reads CASSFRVSTDTQYF. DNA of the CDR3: TGTGCCAGCAGCTTTCGAGTTAGCACAGATACGCAGTATTTT. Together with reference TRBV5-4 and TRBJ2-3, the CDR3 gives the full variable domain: ETGVTQSPTHLIKTRGQQVTLRCSSQSGHNTVSWYQQALGQGPQFIFQYYREEENGRGNFPPRFSGLQFPNYSSELNVNALELDDSALYLCASSFRVSTDTQYFGPGTRLTVL.

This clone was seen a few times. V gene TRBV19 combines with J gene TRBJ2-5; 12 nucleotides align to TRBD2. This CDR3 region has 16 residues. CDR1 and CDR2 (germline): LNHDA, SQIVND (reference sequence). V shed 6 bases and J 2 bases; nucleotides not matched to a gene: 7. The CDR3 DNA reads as TGTGCCAGTAGACCGACTAGCGGGGGCCCACAAGAGACCCAGTACTTC. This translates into CASRPTSGGPQETQYF.

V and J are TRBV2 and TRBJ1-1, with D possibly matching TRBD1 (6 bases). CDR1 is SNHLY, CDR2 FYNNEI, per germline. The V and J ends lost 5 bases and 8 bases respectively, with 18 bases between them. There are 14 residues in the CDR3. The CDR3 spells CASSRSTRTDEAFF. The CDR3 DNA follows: TGTGCCAGCAGTCGTTCTACGCGGACAGACGAAGCTTTCTTT.

CDR3 sequence: CASSVDVAGNTIYF. The CDR3 DNA follows: TGTGCCAGCAGCGTAGATGTAGCCGGAAACACCATATATTTT. This chain uses TRBV9 with TRBJ1-3, with D uncertain. Trimming took off 0 bases at V and 4 bases at J, with 8 bases between the two ends. Germline CDR1 is SGDLS and CDR2 is YYNGEE. The CDR3 is 14 residues long.

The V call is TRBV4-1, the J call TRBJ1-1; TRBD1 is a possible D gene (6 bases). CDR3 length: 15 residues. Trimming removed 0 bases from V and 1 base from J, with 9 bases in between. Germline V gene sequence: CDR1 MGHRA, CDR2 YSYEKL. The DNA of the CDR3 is TGCGCCAGCAGCCAAGAGGACAGAGAGAACACTGAAGCTTTCTTT. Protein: CASSQEDRENTEAFF.

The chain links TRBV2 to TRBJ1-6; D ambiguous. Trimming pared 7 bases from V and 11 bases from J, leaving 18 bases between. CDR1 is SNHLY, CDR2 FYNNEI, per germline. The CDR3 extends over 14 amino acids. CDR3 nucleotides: TGTGCCAGCATACTCGAGACACTGGGCCCACCCCTCCACTTT. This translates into CASILETLGPPLHF.

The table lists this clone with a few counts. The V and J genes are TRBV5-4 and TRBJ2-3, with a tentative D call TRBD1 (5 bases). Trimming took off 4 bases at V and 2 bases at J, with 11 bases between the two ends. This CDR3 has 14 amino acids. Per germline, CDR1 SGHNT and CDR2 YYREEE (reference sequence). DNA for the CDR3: TGTGCCAGCAGCCAGGACACCGACACAGATACGCAGTATTTT. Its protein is CASSQDTDTDTQYF.

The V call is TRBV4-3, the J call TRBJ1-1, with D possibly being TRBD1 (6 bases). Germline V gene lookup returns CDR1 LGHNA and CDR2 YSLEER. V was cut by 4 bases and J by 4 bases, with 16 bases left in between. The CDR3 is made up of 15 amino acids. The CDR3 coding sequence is TGCGCCAGCAGCCGCCTACAGGGCGGCGGCACTGAAGCTTTCTTT. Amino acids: CASSRLQGGGTEAFF.

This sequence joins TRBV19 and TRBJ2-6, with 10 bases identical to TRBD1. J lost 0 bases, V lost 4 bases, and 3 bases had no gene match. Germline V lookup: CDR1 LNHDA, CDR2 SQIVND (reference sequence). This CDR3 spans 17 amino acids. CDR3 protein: CASSRTGGASGANVLTF. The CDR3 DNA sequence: TGTGCCAGTAGTAGGACAGGGGGGGCCTCTGGGGCCAACGTCCTGACTTTC.

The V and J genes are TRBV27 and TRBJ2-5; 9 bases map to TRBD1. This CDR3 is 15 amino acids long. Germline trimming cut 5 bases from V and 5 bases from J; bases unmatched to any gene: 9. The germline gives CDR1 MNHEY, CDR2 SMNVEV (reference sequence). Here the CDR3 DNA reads TGTGCCAGCAGTGGGGTAGGGACAGGGAGGGAGACCCAGTACTTC. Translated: CASSGVGTGRETQYF.

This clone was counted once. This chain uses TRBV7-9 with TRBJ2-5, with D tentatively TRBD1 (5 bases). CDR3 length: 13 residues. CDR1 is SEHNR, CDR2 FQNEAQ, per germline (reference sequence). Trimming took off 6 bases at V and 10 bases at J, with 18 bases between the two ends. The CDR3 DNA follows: TGTGCCAGCAGTTTACAGGTGATAGGTGACCAGTACTTC. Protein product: CASSLQVIGDQYF.

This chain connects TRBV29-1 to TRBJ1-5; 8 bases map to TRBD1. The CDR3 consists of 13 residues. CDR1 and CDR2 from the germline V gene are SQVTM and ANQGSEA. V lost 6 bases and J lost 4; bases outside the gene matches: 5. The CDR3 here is CSVAGQANQPQHF. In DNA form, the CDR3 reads TGCAGCGTGGCGGGACAGGCTAATCAGCCCCAGCATTTT.

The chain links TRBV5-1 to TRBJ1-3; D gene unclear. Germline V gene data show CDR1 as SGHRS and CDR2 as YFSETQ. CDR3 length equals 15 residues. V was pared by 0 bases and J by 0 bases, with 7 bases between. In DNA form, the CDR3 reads TGCGCCAGCAGCTTGGGCGCGGGCTCTGGAAACACCATATATTTT. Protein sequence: CASSLGAGSGNTIYF.

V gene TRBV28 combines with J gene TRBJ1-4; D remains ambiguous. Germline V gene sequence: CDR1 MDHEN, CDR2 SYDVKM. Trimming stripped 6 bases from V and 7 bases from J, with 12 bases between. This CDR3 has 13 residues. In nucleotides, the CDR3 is TGTGCCAGCAGCCCCCTGGGAGGTGAAAAACTGTTTTTT. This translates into CASSPLGGEKLFF.

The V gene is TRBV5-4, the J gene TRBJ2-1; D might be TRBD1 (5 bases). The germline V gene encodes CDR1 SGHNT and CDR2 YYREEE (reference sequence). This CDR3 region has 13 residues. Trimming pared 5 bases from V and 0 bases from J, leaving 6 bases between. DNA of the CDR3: TGTGCCAGCAGGACAGACTCCTACAATGAGCAGTTCTTC. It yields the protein CASRTDSYNEQFF.

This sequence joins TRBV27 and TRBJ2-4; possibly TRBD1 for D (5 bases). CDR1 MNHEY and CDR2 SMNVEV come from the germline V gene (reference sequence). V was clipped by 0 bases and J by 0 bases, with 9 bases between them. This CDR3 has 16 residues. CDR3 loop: CASSLSDRLAKNIQYF. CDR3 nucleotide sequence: TGTGCCAGCAGTTTATCAGACAGACTAGCCAAAAACATTCAGTACTTC.

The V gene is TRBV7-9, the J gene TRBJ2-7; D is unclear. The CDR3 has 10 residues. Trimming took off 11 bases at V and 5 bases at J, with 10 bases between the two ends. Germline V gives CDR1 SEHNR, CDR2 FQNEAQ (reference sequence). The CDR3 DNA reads TGTGCCTCCGGGTCAGACGAGCAGTACTTC. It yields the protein CASGSDEQYF. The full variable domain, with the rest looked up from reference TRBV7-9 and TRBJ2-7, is DTGVSQNPRHKITKRGQNVTFRCDPISEHNRLYWYRQTLGQGPEFLTYFQNEAQLEKSRLLSDRFSAERPKGSFSTLEIQRTEQGDSAMYLCASGSDEQYFGPGTRLTVT.

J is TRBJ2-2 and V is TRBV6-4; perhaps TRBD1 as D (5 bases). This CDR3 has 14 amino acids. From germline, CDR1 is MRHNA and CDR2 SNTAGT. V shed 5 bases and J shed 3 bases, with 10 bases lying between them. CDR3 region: CASSPQGYTGELFF. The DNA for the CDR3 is TGTGCCAGCAGTCCTCAGGGATACACCGGGGAGCTGTTTTTT.

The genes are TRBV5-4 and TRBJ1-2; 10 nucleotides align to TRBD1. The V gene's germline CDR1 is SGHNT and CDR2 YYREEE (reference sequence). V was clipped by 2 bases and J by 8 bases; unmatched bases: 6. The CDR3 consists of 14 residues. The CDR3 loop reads CASSLGTGAGGYTF. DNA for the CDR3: TGTGCCAGCAGCTTAGGGACAGGGGCGGGCGGCTACACCTTC.

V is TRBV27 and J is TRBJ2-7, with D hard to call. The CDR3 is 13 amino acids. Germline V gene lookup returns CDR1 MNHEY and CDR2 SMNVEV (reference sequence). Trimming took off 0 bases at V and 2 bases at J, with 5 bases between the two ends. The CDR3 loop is CASSLSSAYEQYF. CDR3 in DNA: TGTGCCAGCAGTTTATCGTCGGCCTACGAGCAGTACTTC.

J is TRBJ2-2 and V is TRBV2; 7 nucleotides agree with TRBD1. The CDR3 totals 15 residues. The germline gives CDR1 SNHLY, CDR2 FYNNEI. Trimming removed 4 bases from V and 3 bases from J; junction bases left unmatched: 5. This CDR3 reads CASSARTGYTGELFF. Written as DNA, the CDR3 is TGTGCCAGCAGTGCCAGGACAGGATACACCGGGGAGCTGTTTTTT.

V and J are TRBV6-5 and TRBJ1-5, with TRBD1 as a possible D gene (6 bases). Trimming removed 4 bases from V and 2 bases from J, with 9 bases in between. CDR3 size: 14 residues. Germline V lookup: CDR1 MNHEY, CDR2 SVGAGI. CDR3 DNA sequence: TGTGCCAGCAGTTGGGCAGGGGGCAATCAGCCCCAGCATTTT. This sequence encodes CASSWAGGNQPQHF.

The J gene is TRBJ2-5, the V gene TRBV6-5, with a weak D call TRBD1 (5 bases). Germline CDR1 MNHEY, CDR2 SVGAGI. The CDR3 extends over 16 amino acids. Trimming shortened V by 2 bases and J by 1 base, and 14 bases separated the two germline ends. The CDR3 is CASSYGAGKPQETQYF. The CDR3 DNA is TGTGCCAGCAGTTACGGGGCAGGGAAGCCCCAAGAGACCCAGTACTTC.